The 25 T cell receptor beta chains below come from one sample, sequenced in a study of cytomegalovirus exposure and HLA in healthy donors. The assay was immunoSEQ multiplex PCR, and TCRdb's table has in-frame clones only and misses some. The data contain tens of thousands of clones, about 95% of them singletons. Sequenced material: PBMCs. The receptors derive from a woman between 18 and 29 years old in good health and CMV-seropositive.

This clone was observed a single time. The CDR3 DNA is TGTGCCTCATATCTAGCGGGAGTTTTCAATGAGCAGTTCTTC. Its translation is CASYLAGVFNEQFF. The V gene is TRBV30, the J gene TRBJ2-1; TRBD2 aligns across 10 bases. After removal of 7 bases from V and 6 bases from J, the junction contained 9 bases not matched to a gene. CDR3 length: 14 amino acids. Germline CDR1 GTSNPN, CDR2 SVGIG (reference sequence).

The V and J genes are TRBV12-5 and TRBJ2-1; possibly TRBD2 for D (6 bases). V was shortened by 4 bases and J by 3 bases, with 10 bases between the two germline ends. The CDR3 loop spans 14 amino acids. Per germline, CDR1 LGHNT and CDR2 FRNRAP. This CDR3 reads CASGSGEYYNEQFF. In DNA, the CDR3 is TGTGCTAGTGGTTCGGGAGAATACTACAATGAGCAGTTCTTC.

In nucleotides, the CDR3 is TGTGCCAGCAGGGGAACAGGGGGCGGCTATGGCTACACCTTC. This codes for CASRGTGGGYGYTF. V usage is TRBV2 and J usage is TRBJ1-2; 9 bases agree with TRBD1. The V and J ends lost 6 bases and 4 bases, in that order; junction bases with no gene match: 6. The CDR3 covers 14 residues. In germline, CDR1 is SNHLY, CDR2 FYNNEI.

The chain recombines TRBV30 with TRBJ2-3; D is perhaps TRBD1 (5 bases). Germline V gene sequence: CDR1 GTSNPN, CDR2 SVGIG (reference sequence). This CDR3 has 15 residues. V gave up 5 bases and J gave up 6 bases, with 21 bases separating them. CDR3 DNA sequence: TGTGCCTGGGATATGGGGCAGGGTGCTGGGGATACGCAGTATTTT. This codes for CAWDMGQGAGDTQYF. Full variable domain (remainder filled in from reference TRBV30 and TRBJ2-3): SQTIHQWPATLVQPVGSPLSLECTVEGTSNPNLYWYRQAAGRGLQLLFYSVGIGQISSEVPQNLSASRPQDRQFILSSKKLLLSDSGFYLCAWDMGQGAGDTQYFGPGTRLTVL.

The V call is TRBV11-3, the J call TRBJ2-1; TRBD2 matches at 7 bases. The J segment lost 8 bases and the V segment lost 1 base, leaving 8 bases of the junction unmatched. The CDR3 sequence is 15 residues long. Germline CDR1 and CDR2: SGHNT and YENEEA. The CDR3 bases are TGTGCCAGCAGCTTAGGATTTACTAGCGTGTATGAGCAGTTCTTC. Translation gives CASSLGFTSVYEQFF.

The chain combines TRBV30 with TRBJ2-7; possibly TRBD1 for D (5 bases). Trimming took off 1 base at V and 3 bases at J, with 7 bases between the two ends. The CDR3 runs to 12 residues. Germline CDR1 reads GTSNPN; CDR2 reads SVGIG (reference sequence). CDR3 DNA sequence: TGTGCCTGGAGTGGACAGTACTACGAGCAGTACTTC. Amino acids: CAWSGQYYEQYF.

The CDR3 DNA follows: TGTGCCAGCAGTTCGGGACAGGGGGCGGAGGATACGCAGTATTTT. This gives the protein CASSSGQGAEDTQYF. V and J are TRBV11-3 and TRBJ2-3; 12 bases match TRBD1. Germline V gene sequence: CDR1 SGHNT, CDR2 YENEEA. Losses at the gene ends were 6 bases for V and 6 bases for J; bases not matched to a gene: 7. The CDR3 consists of 15 residues.

J is TRBJ2-2 and V is TRBV5-1; 7 nucleotides align to TRBD1. Germline values: CDR1 SGHRS, CDR2 YFSETQ. V shed 4 bases and J 4 bases; nucleotides not matched to a gene: 7. This CDR3 comprises 15 residues. The CDR3 sequence is CASSIRDRGTGELFF. The CDR3 DNA is TGCGCCAGCAGCATCCGGGACAGAGGCACCGGGGAGCTGTTTTTT.

The genes are TRBV5-1 and TRBJ2-1, with 8 bases identical to TRBD2. CDR3 length: 16 residues. Germline V lookup: CDR1 SGHRS, CDR2 YFSETQ. The V segment lost 0 bases and the J segment 10 bases; nucleotides outside the gene matches: 12. CDR3 amino acids: CASSLAGGPQGVEQFF. CDR3 nucleotide sequence: TGCGCCAGCAGCTTGGCGGGAGGGCCCCAAGGGGTCGAGCAGTTCTTC.

The rearrangement joins TRBV2 to TRBJ2-1; 11 positions match TRBD2. The CDR3 extends over 16 amino acids. Germline values: CDR1 SNHLY, CDR2 FYNNEI. The ends lost 7 bases at V and 7 bases at J; junction bases unmatched: 12. The CDR3 DNA follows: TGTGCCAGCATGGGGGTTAGCGGGAGGGCAGGTAATGAGCAGTTCTTC. This translates into CASMGVSGRAGNEQFF.

This clone appeared a single time. This chain connects TRBV2 to TRBJ1-2; the match to TRBD1 covers 7 bases. The CDR3 sequence is 14 residues long. Trimming at V came to 5 bases and at J to 5 bases, leaving 8 bases not matched to a gene. Germline values: CDR1 SNHLY, CDR2 FYNNEI. CDR3 amino acids: CASSLPDREYGYTF. Written as DNA, the CDR3 is TGTGCCAGCAGTTTGCCCGACAGGGAGTATGGCTACACCTTC.

The chain recombines TRBV19 with TRBJ1-3; D not resolved. The CDR3 totals 17 residues. The germline V gene has CDR1 LNHDA and CDR2 SQIVND (reference sequence). Trimming took off 3 bases at V and 0 bases at J, with 15 bases between the two ends. The CDR3 sequence: CASSISGRLSSGNTIYF. The CDR3 DNA reads as TGTGCCAGTAGTATCTCGGGTCGGCTTAGCTCTGGAAACACCATATATTTT.

V usage is TRBV5-1 and J usage is TRBJ2-1; 12 bases fit TRBD2. From germline, CDR1 is SGHRS and CDR2 YFSETQ. The CDR3 runs to 19 residues. J was trimmed by 5 bases and V by 0 bases; bases with no gene match: 12. CDR3 residues: CASSLEASGRAFVNNEQFF. CDR3 sequence (DNA): TGCGCCAGCAGCTTGGAAGCTAGCGGGAGGGCCTTCGTAAACAATGAGCAGTTCTTC. Full variable domain (outside the CDR3, taken from reference TRBV5-1 and TRBJ2-1): KAGVTQTPRYLIKTRGQQVTLSCSPISGHRSVSWYQQTPGQGLQFLFEYFSETQRNKGNFPGRFSGRQFSNSRSEMNVSTLELGDSALYLCASSLEASGRAFVNNEQFFGPGTRLTVL.

The chain combines TRBV19 with TRBJ1-5; D not certain. From germline, CDR1 is LNHDA and CDR2 SQIVND (reference sequence). Trimming pared 9 bases from V and 7 bases from J, leaving 16 bases between. This CDR3 is 13 amino acids long. CDR3 loop: CASGEFESQPQHF. CDR3 in DNA: TGTGCCAGCGGGGAATTCGAGAGCCAGCCCCAGCATTTT.

The genes are TRBV13 and TRBJ2-7, with 10 bases that match TRBD2. V dropped 0 bases and J dropped 3; count of bases not matched to a gene: 2. Germline CDR1 reads PRHDT; CDR2 reads FYEKMQ (reference sequence). This CDR3 has 15 residues. In DNA form, the CDR3 reads TGTGCCAGCAGCTTAGGGACTAGCGGGTACTACGAGCAGTACTTC. This sequence encodes CASSLGTSGYYEQYF.

The chain combines TRBV4-1 with TRBJ1-1; D call uncertain. Germline lookup yields CDR1 MGHRA and CDR2 YSYEKL. This CDR3 comprises 13 residues. V was shortened by 0 bases and J by 8 bases, with 10 bases between the two germline ends. CDR3 nucleotide sequence: TGCGCCAGCAGCCAAGACATTCAGCGGGAAGCTTTCTTT. Protein sequence: CASSQDIQREAFF.

V usage is TRBV25-1 and J usage is TRBJ2-7, with 8 positions matching TRBD2. V shed 6 bases, J shed 1 base, and the junction held 5 bases outside the gene matches. CDR1 and CDR2 (germline): MGHDK, SYGVNS. The CDR3 consists of 14 residues. The CDR3 DNA follows: TGTGCCAGCAGCTCCCCTAGCGGGTCCTACGAGCAGTACTTC. Translated: CASSSPSGSYEQYF.

The chain employs TRBV2 and TRBJ1-1; a possible D gene is TRBD1 (5 bases). V gave up 4 bases and J gave up 13 bases, with 16 bases separating them. The CDR3 totals 12 residues. Germline-derived CDR1 and CDR2 are SNHLY and FYNNEI. The CDR3 DNA reads TGTGCCAGCAGTGGGACAAGCAGTAAGGGTTTCTTT. It is translated as CASSGTSSKGFF.

The chain uses TRBV30 and TRBJ1-3; possibly TRBD1 for D (5 bases). CDR1 is GTSNPN, CDR2 SVGIG, per germline (reference sequence). V lost 0 bases to trimming and J lost 0 bases, with 6 bases between them. The CDR3 is 14 residues long. The CDR3 bases are TGTGCCTGGAGTGTACAGGTCTCTGGAAACACCATATATTTT. Amino acid sequence: CAWSVQVSGNTIYF.

The chain carries TRBV9 and TRBJ1-5, with no clear D. The germline V and J ends were trimmed by 2 bases and 0 bases, with 9 bases remaining between them. The CDR3 loop spans 15 amino acids. Germline V CDR1 and CDR2: SGDLS, YYNGEE. The CDR3 here is CASSVAPDSNQPQHF. The DNA for the CDR3 is TGTGCCAGCAGCGTGGCCCCAGATAGCAATCAGCCCCAGCATTTT. Full variable domain (remainder filled in from reference TRBV9 and TRBJ1-5): DSGVTQTPKHLITATGQRVTLRCSPRSGDLSVYWYQQSLDQGLQFLIQYYNGEERAKGNILERFSAQQFPDLHSELNLSSLELGDSALYFCASSVAPDSNQPQHFGDGTRLSIL.

The V gene is TRBV7-9, the J gene TRBJ1-1; 9 positions match TRBD1. Trimming cost V 3 bases and J 1 base; bases outside gene matches: 6. Per the germline V gene, CDR1 is SEHNR and CDR2 is FQNEAQ (reference sequence). The CDR3 covers 16 residues. This CDR3 reads CASSLTGGVGNTEAFF. As DNA, the CDR3 is TGTGCCAGCAGCTTGACAGGGGGGGTGGGGAACACTGAAGCTTTCTTT.

The genes are TRBV11-2 and TRBJ1-6; 8 bases agree with TRBD1. The germline V gene encodes CDR1 SGHAT and CDR2 FQNNGV. CDR3 length: 18 residues. With V trimmed by 4 bases and J by 7 bases, 15 bases remained unmatched. DNA of the CDR3: TGTGCCAGCAGCTCTTTACAACTTGGGACAGGCCGCAATTCACCCCTCCACTTT. This translates into CASSSLQLGTGRNSPLHF. Looking up the rest from reference TRBV11-2 and TRBJ1-6 gives the full variable domain: EAGVAQSPRYKIIEKRQSVAFWCNPISGHATLYWYQQILGQGPKLLIQFQNNGVVDDSQLPKDRFSAERLKGVDSTLKIQPAKLEDSAVYLCASSSLQLGTGRNSPLHFGNGTRLTVT.

This chain links TRBV2 with TRBJ2-3, with 8 bases lining up with TRBD2. The V and J ends lost 4 bases and 0 bases, in that order; junction bases with no gene match: 6. CDR3 length: 16 residues. CDR1 and CDR2 (germline): SNHLY, FYNNEI. CDR3 coding DNA: TGTGCCAGCAGTGGGAGGATAGCGGGAAGCACAGATACGCAGTATTTT. It codes for CASSGRIAGSTDTQYF.

The V call is TRBV15, the J call TRBJ2-1, with TRBD2 matching over 10 bases. CDR3 size: 16 residues. The trim removed 1 base at V and 7 bases at J, leaving 7 bases unmatched. CDR1 and CDR2 from the germline V gene are LNHNV and YYDKDF (reference sequence). CDR3 protein: CATSRGLAGAYNEQFF. As DNA, the CDR3 is TGTGCCACCAGCAGAGGGCTAGCGGGAGCATATAATGAGCAGTTCTTC. The full variable domain, in which reference TRBV15 and TRBJ2-1 provide the parts outside the CDR3, is DAMVIQNPRYQVTQFGKPVTLSCSQTLNHNVMYWYQQKSSQAPKLLFHYYDKDFNNEADTPDNFQSRRPNTSFCFLDIRSPGLGDTAMYLCATSRGLAGAYNEQFFGPGTRLTVL.

The chain is built from TRBV23-1 and TRBJ1-2, with D perhaps TRBD1 (6 bases). TRBV23-1 is assigned to the ORF class and has an uncertain function. V was pared by 3 bases and J by 8 bases, with 16 bases between. This CDR3 has 14 amino acids. Here the CDR3 DNA reads TGCGCCAGCAGTCATAATGGGGGCGCGGGCGGCTACACCTTC. This encodes CASSHNGGAGGYTF.